This section outlines one T cell receptor (beta chain) sequence together with its context. Primers included in the PCR were 60 Vbeta and 13 Jbeta primers. Sequenced by immunoSEQ multiplex PCR; TCRdb stores in-frame clones only, minus some. The sample records tens of thousands of clones, 81% being singletons. These data come from a study of cytomegalovirus exposure and HLA in healthy donors. V was pared by 8 bases and J by 2 bases, with 13 bases between. Per the germline V gene, CDR1 is LNHDA and CDR2 is SQIVND (reference sequence). This CDR3 has 13 residues. The TCR sequence derives from a woman aged 25 to 45 in good health and CMV-seronegative. Sequencing was done on a sample of PBMCs. The chain has TRBV19 and TRBJ2-7; D is possibly TRBD2 (5 bases). For the CDR3, the DNA is TGTGCCAGTGGCGGGCTGCTCCCCTACGAGCAGTACTTC. Its protein is CASGGLLPYEQYF.